This section outlines one TCR beta chain sequence together with its context. These data originate in a study of shared T cell receptors in the human thymus. The junction had 6 bases not matched to a gene; V was cut back by 2 bases and J by 4 bases. CDR1 and CDR2 (germline): MNHNS, SASEGT. This CDR3 has 16 residues. Clones were read by immunoSEQ multiplex PCR, and TCRdb kept only the in-frame ones, dropping some. Of 500,000 to 750,000 clones in the sample, around 89% were seen once. These data also featured in a second study, about human thymus T cells. Turning to that study: Corrective cardiac surgery supplied the resected thymus tissue. Overlap was high between thymic repertoires from unrelated individuals, as reported in related research.

The chain uses TRBV6-1 and TRBJ1-2, with 11 bases lining up with TRBD1. Source material: thymocytes. This clonotype was sampled from a boy under two years old with a congenital heart defect. The CDR3 reads CASSESDRGRGYGYTF. The CDR3 region has the DNA TGTGCCAGCAGTGAATCGGACAGGGGGCGAGGCTATGGCTACACCTTC.